This T cell receptor beta chain was retrieved from a study of blood T cell repertoires in COVID-19 (dated by TCRdb to about 2020). At the level of the whole study: Collaborator samples came from the United States, Italy and Spain and covered acute and convalescent phases of COVID-19. The prospective study material was composed of cDNA or gDNA derived from T cells, B-cell-depleted T cells, or PBMCs. The repertoires were released in a freely available public database intended as a resource for research on the immune response to SARS-CoV-2. Sample metadata almost always included a de-identified subject ID, COVID-19 status, age in years and sex. The dataset comprised deeply sampled blood TCRbeta repertoires from subjects exposed to, actively infected with, or recovered from COVID-19. The samples were drawn from the first 160 participants of the ongoing ImmuneRACE study and from under 1,500 subjects provided by 6 global collaborators. Where available, HLA class I and class II types were obtained from metadata supplied by the sample provider rather than from assay-based typing. The paper's findings and limits, for the study overall: The quantity of clinical and demographic metadata differed by source and by participant and was supplied without curation.

TCRbeta CDR3 regions were amplified from genomic DNA by means of the immunoSEQ Assay, a bias-controlled multiplex PCR. Concerning the study's data processing: Nucleated cell counts per sample were estimated from amplification of reference gene primers within the assay. To quantify the absolute abundance of each unique TCRbeta CDR3 rearrangement, sequence reads were collapsed and filtered. For each sample, productive Simpson clonality was calculated as the square root of Simpson's diversity index across productive rearrangements. This is the immuneACCESS table as TCRdb keeps it, with only in-frame sequences that have V and J called. A part of the clones is gone; compared with another copy, unresolved V genes explain less than half, and the rest is unexplained. For V, J and clone size, that table is used; D and trimming come from the DNA. This sample lists fewer than 250,000 clones; around 90% were detected once. Approximately 4.5% of the sample comes from the top ten.

Whole blood was collected in K2EDTA tubes by collaborating institutions according to the institutions' own protocols. For TCRbeta analysis, collaborator samples were shipped as frozen whole blood, as isolated PBMCs, or as DNA extracted from either sample type. Remarks on this clone: The clone's antigen remains unknown. Base qualities are not provided; no much larger clone lies one nucleotide away.

Specimen: peripheral blood. The TCR sequence derives from a human donor in a cohort sampled during active COVID-19.

For the CDR3, the sequence is CASSFGGSETQYF. The bases read TGCGCCAGCAGCTTCGGTGGGAGTGAGACCCAGTACTTC. The rearranged segments are TRBV5-1 and TRBJ2-5; the D region possibly corresponds to TRBD2 (5 bases align). The CDR3 spans 13 residues, from the cysteine through the phenylalanine. Only CDR3 DNA remains: 39 bases, in frame from the first base. From a lookup of the germline V gene, CDR1 and CDR2 are SGHRS and YFSETQ. V is reduced by 2 bases and J by 5 bases, leaving a spacing of 10 bases between them.